The 14 T cell receptor beta chains listed next were all sequenced from one sample in a study of blood T cell repertoires in COVID-19. Data came from immunoSEQ multiplex PCR; TCRdb stores just in-frame clones and leaves some out. In the table there are 45,000 to 55,000 clones, around 90% of which are singletons. Sequencing used peripheral blood. Receptors were obtained from a woman older than 75 with acute or convalescent COVID-19.

This chain connects TRBV19 to TRBJ2-5; D may be TRBD2 (6 bases). CDR1 and CDR2 from the germline V gene are LNHDA and SQIVND (reference sequence). The length of the CDR3 is 12 residues. Trimming took 5 bases from V and 7 from J, leaving 11 bases between them. DNA of the CDR3: TGTGCCAGTAGTGGCCCCGGGGGGACCCAGTACTTC. It translates to CASSGPGGTQYF.

The rearrangement joins TRBV7-8 to TRBJ2-1, with D perhaps matching TRBD2 (6 bases). The CDR3 consists of 13 residues. Trimming removed 7 bases at V and 3 bases at J, with 10 bases between. CDR1 SGHVS and CDR2 FQNEAQ come from the germline V gene. The CDR3 protein is CASMGGLYNEQFF. The CDR3 DNA reads as TGTGCCAGCATGGGGGGTCTCTACAATGAGCAGTTCTTC.

J is TRBJ2-2 and V is TRBV3-1 (or the pseudogene TRBV3-2), with D unresolved. In germline, CDR1 is LGHDT, CDR2 YNNKEL (reference sequence). Trimming removed 2 bases at V and 7 bases at J, with 11 bases between. The CDR3 has 14 amino acids. The CDR3: CASSQTRQDGELFF. The CDR3 DNA follows: TGTGCCAGCAGCCAAACCCGGCAGGACGGGGAGCTGTTTTTT.

V gene TRBV28 combines with J gene TRBJ1-6; a possible D gene is TRBD1 (5 bases). This CDR3 is built from 16 residues. Deletions cut 1 base from V and 8 bases from J, with 15 bases between. CDR1 is MDHEN, CDR2 SYDVKM, per germline. This CDR3 is CASSLLRSGRHSPLHF. The CDR3 DNA is TGTGCCAGCAGTTTATTGAGGTCAGGGAGGCATTCACCCCTCCACTTT.

The rearrangement uses TRBV28 and TRBJ1-2; TRBD1 agrees at 8 bases. The CDR3 runs 15 residues. Germline V gives CDR1 MDHEN, CDR2 SYDVKM. V lost 5 bases, J lost 4 bases, and 9 bases stayed unmatched. The CDR3 here is CASSPGTGQLYGYTF. The CDR3 DNA is TGTGCCAGCAGTCCCGGGACAGGCCAGCTCTATGGCTACACCTTC.

This clone was seen a handful of times. V is TRBV5-4 and J is TRBJ2-2; D unclear. Trimming took 4 bases from V and 6 from J, leaving 10 bases between them. This CDR3 has 13 amino acids. Germline loops: CDR1 SGHNT, CDR2 YYREEE (reference sequence). The CDR3 region is CASSLYSAGELFF. As DNA, the CDR3 is TGTGCCAGCAGCCTGTACAGTGCCGGGGAGCTGTTTTTT.

This clone was picked up a small number of times. The chain is built from TRBV2 and TRBJ1-1; D is ambiguous. The CDR3 spans 15 residues. The V end lost 2 bases, the J end lost 5 bases, and 15 bases lay between the germline ends. In germline, CDR1 is SNHLY, CDR2 FYNNEI. This CDR3 reads CASSELTLGGTEAFF. The DNA of the CDR3 is TGTGCCAGCAGTGAATTGACGCTTGGCGGGACTGAAGCTTTCTTT.

The chain is built from TRBV23-1 and TRBJ2-7; TRBD1 might be the D (5 bases). Being an ORF, TRBV23-1 has a function that is uncertain. The length of the CDR3 is 15 residues. V lost 0 bases to trimming and J lost 2 bases, with 11 bases between them. The CDR3 here is CASSQSLQVPYEQYF. CDR3 DNA: TGCGCCAGCAGTCAATCGCTACAGGTTCCCTACGAGCAGTACTTC.

The chain employs TRBV19 and TRBJ1-5, with a tentative D call TRBD1 (6 bases). V was clipped by 6 bases and J by 4 bases, with 10 bases between them. The CDR3 sequence is 13 residues long. Germline lookup yields CDR1 LNHDA and CDR2 SQIVND (reference sequence). The CDR3 DNA is TGTGCCAGTAGGGACAGCAATAATCAGCCCCAGCATTTT. Its translation: CASRDSNNQPQHF.

The rearrangement joins TRBV5-1 to TRBJ2-3; 12 bases fit TRBD2. Germline CDR1 and CDR2: SGHRS and YFSETQ. The CDR3 contains 17 residues. J was trimmed by 0 bases and V by 0 bases; bases with no gene match: 2. This CDR3 reads CASSLGGTSGSTDTQYF. CDR3 coding DNA: TGCGCCAGCAGCTTGGGGGGGACTAGCGGGAGCACAGATACGCAGTATTTT.

The chain carries TRBV5-1 and TRBJ2-1; D unresolved. The V end was cut by 0 bases, the J end by 8 bases, with 9 bases between. This CDR3 is 13 amino acids long. Germline V gene data show CDR1 as SGHRS and CDR2 as YFSETQ. The CDR3 nucleotides read TGCGCCAGCAGCTTGGCAGGTTCGGATGAGCAGTTCTTC. It codes for CASSLAGSDEQFF.

This clone was seen many times. V is TRBV19 and J is TRBJ1-2; a weak D match, TRBD1 (5 bases). Trimming pared 3 bases from V and 8 bases from J, leaving 13 bases between. Germline V gene lookup returns CDR1 LNHDA and CDR2 SQIVND (reference sequence). This CDR3 spans 13 amino acids. For the CDR3, the DNA is TGTGCCAGTAGTATTATCGCAGGGCGAGGCTACACCTTC. Translation: CASSIIAGRGYTF.

The rearrangement links TRBV10-3 to TRBJ2-2; D possibly corresponds to TRBD1 (6 bases). The CDR3 loop spans 15 amino acids. CDR1 and CDR2 from the germline V gene are ENHRY and SYGVKD. Trimming pared 4 bases from V and 4 bases from J, leaving 13 bases between. The CDR3 region is CAISVRGEGTGELFF. CDR3 bases: TGTGCCATCAGTGTCAGGGGTGAGGGCACCGGGGAGCTGTTTTTT.

The rearrangement joins TRBV19 to TRBJ1-5; D ambiguous. Per germline, CDR1 LNHDA and CDR2 SQIVND (reference sequence). V was shortened by 1 base and J by 0 bases, with 10 bases between the two germline ends. The CDR3 runs 16 residues. This chain's CDR3 is CASSIATHLSNQPQHF. CDR3 DNA: TGTGCCAGTAGTATAGCGACACACCTTAGCAATCAGCCCCAGCATTTT.